One and the same sample provided the 20 T cell receptor beta chains below, sequenced in a study of shared clonotypes between healthy human individuals. Clones were read by immunoSEQ multiplex PCR, and TCRdb kept only the in-frame ones, dropping some. The repertoire has 2 million to 2.5 million clones, 90% to 95% of them found once; the top ten carry approximately 0.4%. The material sequenced was naive CD4+ T cells from PBMCs. Subset specified: CD45RA+ positively selected. The receptors were sampled from a man younger than 30 in good health. Some clones in this sample may be carry-over from other donors' samples.

This sequence joins TRBV5-4 and TRBJ2-2, with 8 positions matching TRBD1. CDR1 is SGHNT, CDR2 YYREEE, per germline (reference sequence). This CDR3 is built from 16 residues. The J segment lost 3 bases and the V segment lost 2 bases, leaving 6 bases of the junction unmatched. CDR3 loop: CASSLGRGRDTGELFF. Written as DNA, the CDR3 is TGTGCCAGCAGCTTAGGCAGGGGGCGGGACACCGGGGAGCTGTTTTTT.

The V and J genes are TRBV7-8 and TRBJ1-4, with 8 bases fitting TRBD1. Trimming cost V 5 bases and J 2 bases; bases outside gene matches: 13. The CDR3 sequence is 18 residues long. Germline V gives CDR1 SGHVS, CDR2 FQNEAQ. CDR3 protein: CASSPIYRGSSTNEKLFF. The DNA of the CDR3 is TGTGCCAGCAGCCCTATTTACAGGGGGTCCTCCACTAATGAAAAACTGTTTTTT.

This clone occurred once. The chain employs TRBV19 and TRBJ1-2; the D is unclear. The CDR3 extends over 14 amino acids. Germline CDR1 reads LNHDA; CDR2 reads SQIVND (reference sequence). Between the trimmed V and J ends, which lost 1 base and 1 base, there was a span of 7 bases. This chain's CDR3 is CASSIGRFNYGYTF. CDR3 nucleotide sequence: TGTGCCAGTAGTATAGGCCGTTTTAACTATGGCTACACCTTC.

The chain employs TRBV6-5 and TRBJ2-5; D is unresolved. Trimming stripped 0 bases from V and 3 bases from J, with 5 bases between. Germline V gene lookup returns CDR1 MNHEY and CDR2 SVGAGI. The CDR3 consists of 13 residues. Written as DNA, the CDR3 is TGTGCCAGCAGTTACTCGAACGAAGAGACCCAGTACTTC. Its protein is CASSYSNEETQYF.

This chain joins TRBV18 and TRBJ2-2; D remains ambiguous. Looked up from germline, CDR1 is KGHSH and CDR2 is LQKENI. The CDR3 extends over 16 amino acids. The V end lost 6 bases, the J end lost 0 bases, and 14 bases lay between the germline ends. The CDR3 spells CASSRSSRTNTGELFF. The CDR3 nucleotides are TGTGCCAGCTCCCGTTCAAGCCGGACGAACACCGGGGAGCTGTTTTTT.

V gene TRBV2 combines with J gene TRBJ1-5; 7 nucleotides agree with TRBD1. Losses at the gene ends were 3 bases for V and 2 bases for J; bases not matched to a gene: 4. The CDR3 is 15 residues long. Germline V CDR1 and CDR2: SNHLY, FYNNEI. The CDR3 sequence is CASSDRTGRNQPQHF. The CDR3 region has the DNA TGTGCCAGCAGTGACCGGACAGGCCGCAATCAGCCCCAGCATTTT.

This chain links TRBV21-1 with TRBJ2-1. TRBV21-1 is recorded as a pseudogene. The CDR3 loop spans 14 amino acids. CDR3 DNA: TGTGCCAGCCTAAAGGTTGGTTATTACAATGAGCAGTTCTTC. It codes for CASLKVGYYNEQFF.

The chain employs TRBV5-1 and TRBJ2-7; 8 bases align to TRBD1. Germline CDR1 SGHRS, CDR2 YFSETQ. V shed 0 bases, J shed 0 bases, and the junction held 8 bases outside the gene matches. This CDR3 region has 17 residues. CDR3 bases: TGCGCCAGCAGCTTGGTAGGACAGGGTCCCGCCTCCTACGAGCAGTACTTC. Translating it yields CASSLVGQGPASYEQYF.

The CDR3 coding sequence is TGTGCCAGCAGCCCCTCAGCCGGAGTCGGTTTGCATGAAAAACTGTTTTTT. Its translation: CASSPSAGVGLHEKLFF. This sequence joins TRBV9 and TRBJ1-4; no clear D gene. CDR3 length: 17 residues. Trimming removed 4 bases at V and 6 bases at J, with 22 bases between. Germline V lookup: CDR1 SGDLS, CDR2 YYNGEE. Full variable domain (outside the CDR3, taken from reference TRBV9 and TRBJ1-4): DSGVTQTPKHLITATGQRVTLRCSPRSGDLSVYWYQQSLDQGLQFLIQYYNGEERAKGNILERFSAQQFPDLHSELNLSSLELGDSALYFCASSPSAGVGLHEKLFFGSGTQLSVL.

The chain has TRBV27 and TRBJ1-2, with D uncertain. The V end was cut by 7 bases, the J end by 0 bases, with 15 bases between. This CDR3 is 15 amino acids long. The V gene's germline CDR1 is MNHEY and CDR2 SMNVEV (reference sequence). As DNA, the CDR3 is TGTGCCAGCAACGCGAACAGTGGAACTAACTATGGCTACACCTTC. Protein: CASNANSGTNYGYTF.

The chain uses TRBV7-9 and TRBJ1-1; D remains unclear. Trimming pared 5 bases from V and 2 bases from J, leaving 9 bases between. CDR1 and CDR2 from the germline V gene are SEHNR and FQNEAQ (reference sequence). CDR3 length: 13 residues. CDR3 loop: CASSIPTNTEAFF. The CDR3 DNA sequence: TGTGCCAGCAGCATTCCAACAAACACTGAAGCTTTCTTT.

A remark on this clone: The same CDR3 also results from other DNA sequences found in this sample. The rearrangement links TRBV6-5 to TRBJ2-6; D gene uncertain. Germline V CDR1 and CDR2: MNHEY, SVGAGI. Deletions cut 3 bases from V and 1 base from J, with 7 bases between. This CDR3 contains 15 residues. The CDR3 bases are TGTGCCAGCAGTTATTCCGGATCTGGGGCCAACGTCCTGACTTTC. The encoded protein is CASSYSGSGANVLTF.

The gene calls are TRBV7-3 and TRBJ2-1; TRBD2 matches at 7 bases. Trimming cost V 5 bases and J 5 bases; bases outside gene matches: 12. The germline V gene has CDR1 SGHTA and CDR2 FQGTGA. There are 16 residues in the CDR3. The chain's CDR3 is CASSLRAGRGNNEQFF. CDR3 bases: TGTGCCAGCAGCCTACGAGCGGGAAGAGGGAACAATGAGCAGTTCTTC.

This chain links TRBV7-2 with TRBJ2-5; D unresolved. The V and J ends lost 8 bases and 5 bases respectively, with 6 bases between them. Germline V gene sequence: CDR1 SGHTA, CDR2 FQGNSA. This CDR3 has 10 residues. CDR3 DNA: TGTGCCAGCGGTATGGAGACCCAGTACTTC. Translation gives CASGMETQYF.

V gene TRBV10-1 combines with J gene TRBJ2-7; D remains unclear. This CDR3 has 16 amino acids. Germline CDR1 is WNHNN and CDR2 is SYGVQD (reference sequence). The V gene lost 0 bases and the J gene lost 1 base, with 13 bases spanning the gap. The CDR3 spells CASSESKAGDSYEQYF. CDR3 sequence (DNA): TGCGCCAGCAGTGAGTCGAAGGCAGGCGATTCCTACGAGCAGTACTTC.

The chain links TRBV7-3 to TRBJ2-6; D assignment may be TRBD1 or TRBD2 (5 bases each). This CDR3 is 15 amino acids long. Germline CDR1 SGHTA, CDR2 FQGTGA. V lost 3 bases and J lost 4, with 10 bases in between. The CDR3 loop is CASSFGGGGANVLTF. DNA of the CDR3: TGTGCCAGCAGCTTTGGGGGTGGAGGGGCCAACGTCCTGACTTTC.

This chain uses TRBV7-2 with TRBJ1-4; D possibly corresponds to TRBD1 (6 bases). The CDR3 is 15 amino acids. Germline V gene data show CDR1 as SGHTA and CDR2 as FQGNSA. Trimming removed 1 base at V and 5 bases at J, with 11 bases between. This chain's CDR3 is CASSLGKGQNEKLFF. The CDR3 region has the DNA TGTGCCAGCAGCTTAGGAAAGGGACAAAATGAAAAACTGTTTTTT.

The rearrangement joins TRBV7-3 to TRBJ2-2; D is uncertain. Trimming pared 5 bases from V and 7 bases from J, leaving 14 bases between. CDR3 size: 14 residues. The germline gives CDR1 SGHTA, CDR2 FQGTGA. CDR3 sequence reads: CASSPNLVSGELFF. The CDR3, as DNA: TGTGCCAGCAGCCCGAACCTGGTTAGCGGGGAGCTGTTTTTT.

This rearrangement joins TRBV10-3 to TRBJ2-7; 9 nucleotides line up with TRBD1. Per germline, CDR1 ENHRY and CDR2 SYGVKD. Losses at the gene ends were 3 bases for V and 3 bases for J; bases not matched to a gene: 6. This CDR3 comprises 15 residues. The CDR3 nucleotides read TGTGCCATCAGTGACGGAAGGACAGGGGACTACGAGCAGTACTTC. Its protein product is CAISDGRTGDYEQYF.

CDR3 sequence (DNA): TGTGCCAGCAGCCCGGGTAGCGGGAGTCCGGAGCTGTTTTTT. Translating gives CASSPGSGSPELFF. The chain joins TRBV7-3 to TRBJ2-2, with 9 bases lining up with TRBD2. This CDR3 spans 14 amino acids. V trimming: 5 bases; J trimming: 10 bases; junction bases outside the gene matches: 8. The V gene's germline CDR1 is SGHTA and CDR2 FQGTGA.